Presented here are 5 T cell receptor beta chains from one specimen sequenced in a study of early T cells in non-severe SARS-CoV-2 infection (dated by TCRdb to 2020 to 2022). The library was obtained by 5' RACE. The listed sequencing device is NextSeq 500. TCRdb handled the public reads itself, with Q25 trimming in fastp and clone calling in MiXCR, and kept productive beta chains. CDR3 protein duplicates are merged, each entry listing the most common genes and DNA. The sample profile shows 35,000 to 45,000 distinct CDR3 sequences; 9% to 15% of them were found once. The ten largest clones capture approximately 16% of the sample. The sample taken for sequencing was whole blood. The receptor source for this set is an adult who was a healthcare worker with PCR-confirmed SARS-CoV-2 infection or an uninfected control (not recorded which).

This clonotype occurred many times. The chain is built from TRBV6-2 or TRBV6-3 and TRBJ1-1; the D is unclear. Trimming removed 6 bases from V and 5 bases from J, with 10 bases in between. This CDR3 is 12 amino acids long. Germline V gene data show CDR1 as MNHEY and CDR2 as SVGEGT. CDR3 loop: CASRWTRTEAFF. Written as DNA, the CDR3 is TGTGCCAGCAGATGGACTAGGACTGAAGCTTTCTTT.

This clonotype was picked up many times. The rearrangement uses TRBV28 and TRBJ2-1; 8 bases line up with TRBD2. CDR3 length: 13 residues. Per the germline V gene, CDR1 is MDHEN and CDR2 is SYDVKM. V lost 5 bases to trimming and J lost 8 bases; unmatched junction nucleotides: 5. This CDR3 is CASSGTSPHEQFF. CDR3 in DNA: TGTGCCAGCAGTGGGACTAGTCCCCATGAGCAGTTCTTC.

The CDR3 here is CSARGSPGPGEQYF. For the CDR3, the DNA is TGCAGTGCTAGAGGCTCGCCGGGCCCTGGGGAGCAGTACTTC. V gene TRBV20-1 combines with J gene TRBJ2-7; no clear D gene. CDR1 and CDR2 from the germline V gene are DFQATT and SNEGSKA (reference sequence). V lost 1 base, J lost 7 bases, and 17 bases lay in between. The CDR3 contains 14 residues.

This clonotype was counted ten times or more. The rearrangement uses TRBV7-2 and TRBJ2-1; the D gene is possibly TRBD2 (6 bases). The CDR3 runs to 13 residues. Trimming took off 7 bases at V and 5 bases at J, with 12 bases between the two ends. Germline CDR1 SGHTA, CDR2 FQGNSA. The DNA of the CDR3 is TGTGCCAGCATCGACGGAGGGAACAATGAGCAGTTCTTC. Amino acid sequence: CASIDGGNNEQFF.

The chain links TRBV6-2 or TRBV6-3 to TRBJ2-5; 7 bases agree with TRBD2. The CDR3 extends over 16 amino acids. Per germline, CDR1 MNHEY and CDR2 SVGEGT. The J segment lost 1 base and the V segment lost 7 bases, leaving 12 bases of the junction unmatched. CDR3 amino acids: CASTPSGTTSQETQYF. CDR3 DNA sequence: TGTGCCAGCACCCCCTCGGGGACTACCAGCCAAGAGACCCAGTACTTC.